This T cell receptor (beta chain) was found in a study of blood T cell repertoires in COVID-19. As for the study in general: There were acute and convalescent COVID-19 samples, and they came from the United States, Italy and Spain. PBMCs, B-cell-depleted T cells, or T cells provided the cDNA or gDNA that made up the material.

Per the authors' pipeline: Estimation of nucleated cell counts relied on the amplification of reference gene primers. Clones were read by immunoSEQ multiplex PCR, and TCRdb kept only the in-frame ones, dropping some. For V, J and clone size, that table is used; D and trimming come from the DNA. This sample yields hundreds of thousands of clones, of which roughly 90% are seen a single time; roughly 6.5% belongs to the top ten. V shed 5 bases and J 5 bases; nucleotides not matched to a gene: 4. This CDR3 spans 13 amino acids. In this sample, this clone turned up once. The same CDR3 arises from other DNA sequences in this sample as well.

The receptor's source is a man aged 60 to 69 who had recovered from COVID-19. The chain recombines TRBV12-3 or TRBV12-4 with TRBJ1-2, with 8 bases fitting TRBD1. Sequences were obtained from peripheral blood. CDR3 DNA sequence: TGTGCCAGCAGTGGACAGGGCGGGTATGGCTACACCTTC. Translated: CASSGQGGYGYTF.